Sequencing of this T cell receptor beta chain was carried out in a study of T cells after yellow fever vaccination. Study outcomes and limitations: A secondary response was less intense yet reached its peak sooner, at day 5 versus 15. Most clones from primary vaccination resurfaced after the booster (about 95% CD4, about 91% CD8). Abundant clonotypes (contaminants from the bulk population) could be present in FACS-sorted repertoires.

The V end was cut by 5 bases, the J end by 7 bases, with 17 bases between. There are 13 residues in the CDR3. From germline, CDR1 is DFQATT and CDR2 SNEGSKA (reference sequence). This clonotype occurred many times. Its antigen is unknown. TCR cDNA, made by 5'RACE template switching, carried an added universal primer site and UMIs. TCRdb processed the 5' RACE reads anew with MiXCR; each CDR3 protein has one entry. The repertoire holds about 300,000 distinct CDR3 sequences, with 7.5% to 9% as singletons. This chain links TRBV20-1 with TRBJ2-5; D call uncertain. This receptor was obtained from a man aged 18 to 29 who received the YFV17D yellow fever vaccine. The sequenced sample was CD4+ T cells sorted from PBMCs, obtained 5 days after the yellow fever booster vaccination. CDR3 in amino acids: CSARVSAIGTQYF. CDR3 nucleotide sequence: TGCAGTGCTCGGGTCTCGGCAATAGGGACCCAGTACTTC.